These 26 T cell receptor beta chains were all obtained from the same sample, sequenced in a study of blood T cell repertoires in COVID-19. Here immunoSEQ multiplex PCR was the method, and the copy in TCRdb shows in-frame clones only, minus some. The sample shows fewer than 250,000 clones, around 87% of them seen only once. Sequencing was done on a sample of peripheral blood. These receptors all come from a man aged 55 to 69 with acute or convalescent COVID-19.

In nucleotides, the CDR3 is TGTGCCAGCAGCACGATAGCGGGGGGGTACAATGAGCAGTTCTTC. Encoded protein: CASSTIAGGYNEQFF. The rearrangement uses TRBV3-1 (or the pseudogene TRBV3-2) and TRBJ2-1; 11 bases map to TRBD2. Trimming took 5 bases from V and 4 from J; bases not matched to a gene: 4. CDR1 and CDR2 from the germline V gene are LGHDT and YNNKEL (reference sequence). The CDR3 extends over 15 amino acids.

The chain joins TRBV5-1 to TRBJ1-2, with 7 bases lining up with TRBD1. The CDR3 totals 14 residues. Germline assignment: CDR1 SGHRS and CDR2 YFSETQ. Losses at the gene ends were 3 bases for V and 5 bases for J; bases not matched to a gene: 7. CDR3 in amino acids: CASSSKTGTYGYTF. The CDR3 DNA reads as TGCGCCAGCAGCTCCAAGACAGGGACATATGGCTACACCTTC.

CDR3 DNA: TGTGCCACCAGCAGAGATTGGGCAGGGGTCAATGAAAAACTGTTTTTT. Translation: CATSRDWAGVNEKLFF. The gene calls are TRBV15 and TRBJ1-4; D may be TRBD1 (6 bases). In germline, CDR1 is LNHNV, CDR2 YYDKDF (reference sequence). The CDR3 covers 16 residues. V lost 0 bases to trimming and J lost 5 bases, with 13 bases between them.

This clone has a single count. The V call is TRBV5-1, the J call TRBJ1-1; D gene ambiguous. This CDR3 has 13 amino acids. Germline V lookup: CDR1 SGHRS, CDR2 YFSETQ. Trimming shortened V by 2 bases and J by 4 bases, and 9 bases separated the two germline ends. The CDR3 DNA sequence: TGCGCCAGCAGCTTCCGTTCGGGCACTGAAGCTTTCTTT. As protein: CASSFRSGTEAFF.

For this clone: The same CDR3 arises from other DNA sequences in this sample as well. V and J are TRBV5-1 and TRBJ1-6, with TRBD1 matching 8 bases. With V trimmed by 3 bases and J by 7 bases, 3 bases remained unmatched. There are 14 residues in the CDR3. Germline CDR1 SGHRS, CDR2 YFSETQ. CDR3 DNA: TGCGCCAGCAGCTCCGGACAGGGAAATTCACCCCTCCACTTT. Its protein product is CASSSGQGNSPLHF.

The CDR3 DNA reads TGTGCCAGCAGTTTGTTCGGGGTTAACTATGGCTACACCTTC. Protein sequence: CASSLFGVNYGYTF. The chain employs TRBV27 and TRBJ1-2; D remains unclear. The ends were cut back, 3 bases at V and 1 base at J, with 9 bases in the middle. This CDR3 contains 14 residues. In germline, CDR1 is MNHEY, CDR2 SMNVEV (reference sequence).

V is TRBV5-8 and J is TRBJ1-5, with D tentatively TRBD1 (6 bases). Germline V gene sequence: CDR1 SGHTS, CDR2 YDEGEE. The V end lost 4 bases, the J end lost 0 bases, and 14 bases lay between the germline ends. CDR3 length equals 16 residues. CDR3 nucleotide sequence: TGTGCCAGCAGCGGTGACCAGGGGCTTAGCAATCAGCCCCAGCATTTT. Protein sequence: CASSGDQGLSNQPQHF.

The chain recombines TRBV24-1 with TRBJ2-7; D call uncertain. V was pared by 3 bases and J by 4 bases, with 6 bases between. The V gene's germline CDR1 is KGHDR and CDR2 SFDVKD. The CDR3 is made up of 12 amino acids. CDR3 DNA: TGTGCCACCAGTGATAGAGGATACGAGCAGTACTTC. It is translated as CATSDRGYEQYF.

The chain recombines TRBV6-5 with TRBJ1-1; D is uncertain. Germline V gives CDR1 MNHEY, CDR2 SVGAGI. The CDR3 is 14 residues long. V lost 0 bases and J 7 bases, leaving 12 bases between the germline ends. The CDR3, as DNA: TGTGCCAGCAGTTACTCTCGGGGTACGAATGAAGCTTTCTTT. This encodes CASSYSRGTNEAFF.

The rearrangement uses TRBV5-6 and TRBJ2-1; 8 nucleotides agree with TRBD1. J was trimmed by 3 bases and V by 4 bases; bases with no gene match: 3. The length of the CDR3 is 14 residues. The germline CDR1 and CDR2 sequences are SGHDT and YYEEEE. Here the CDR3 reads CASSGGQGYNEQFF. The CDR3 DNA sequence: TGTGCCAGCAGCGGAGGACAGGGCTACAATGAGCAGTTCTTC.

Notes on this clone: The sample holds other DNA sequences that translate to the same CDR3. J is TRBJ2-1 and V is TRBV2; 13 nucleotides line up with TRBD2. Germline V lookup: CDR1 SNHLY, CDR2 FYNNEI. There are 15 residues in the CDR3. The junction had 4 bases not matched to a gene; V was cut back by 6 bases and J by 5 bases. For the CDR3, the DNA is TGTGCCAGCAGACCGGGACTAGCGGGGAACAATGAGCAGTTCTTC. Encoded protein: CASRPGLAGNNEQFF.

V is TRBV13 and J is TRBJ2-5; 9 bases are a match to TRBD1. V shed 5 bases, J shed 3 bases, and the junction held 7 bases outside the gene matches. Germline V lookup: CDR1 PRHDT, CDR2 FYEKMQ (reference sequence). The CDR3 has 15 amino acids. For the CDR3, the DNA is TGTGCCAGCAGCACGGGACAGGGATATGAAGAGACCCAGTACTTC. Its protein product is CASSTGQGYEETQYF.

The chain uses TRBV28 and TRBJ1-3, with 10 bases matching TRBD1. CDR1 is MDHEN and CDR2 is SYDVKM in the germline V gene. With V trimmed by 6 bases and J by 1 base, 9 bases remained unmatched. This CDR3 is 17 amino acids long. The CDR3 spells CASRALDRGQSGNTIYF. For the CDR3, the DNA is TGTGCCAGCAGAGCACTTGACAGGGGGCAGTCTGGAAACACCATATATTTT.

CDR3 sequence reads: CASRLVRTSGGSTGELFF. The CDR3, as DNA: TGTGCAAGTCGCTTAGTTCGGACTAGCGGGGGCAGCACCGGGGAGCTGTTTTTT. The V gene is TRBV12-2, the J gene TRBJ2-2; the table names TRBD2, a call not compared with the DNA. TRBV12-2 is a pseudogene segment. This CDR3 comprises 18 residues.

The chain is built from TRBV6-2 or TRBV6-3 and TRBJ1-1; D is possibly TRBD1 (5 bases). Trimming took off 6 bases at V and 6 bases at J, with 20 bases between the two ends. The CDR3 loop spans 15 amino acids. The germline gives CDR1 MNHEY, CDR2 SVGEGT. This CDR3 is CASSPRQGRLSEAFF. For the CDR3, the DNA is TGTGCCAGCAGCCCACGCCAGGGTAGGTTGTCTGAAGCTTTCTTT.

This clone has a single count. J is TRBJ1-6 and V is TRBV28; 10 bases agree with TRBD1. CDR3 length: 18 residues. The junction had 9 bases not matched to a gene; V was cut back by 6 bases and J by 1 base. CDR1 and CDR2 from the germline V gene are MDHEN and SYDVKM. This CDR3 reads CASSLDRGLGSYNSPLHF. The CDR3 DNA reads TGTGCCAGCAGCCTAGACAGGGGGCTTGGGTCCTATAATTCACCCCTCCACTTT.

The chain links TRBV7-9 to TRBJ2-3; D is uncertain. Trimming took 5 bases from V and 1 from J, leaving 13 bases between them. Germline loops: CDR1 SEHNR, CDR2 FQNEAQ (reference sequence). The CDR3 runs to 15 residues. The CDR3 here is CASSPPSSGTDTQYF. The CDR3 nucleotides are TGTGCCAGCAGCCCCCCCTCGTCAGGCACAGATACGCAGTATTTT.

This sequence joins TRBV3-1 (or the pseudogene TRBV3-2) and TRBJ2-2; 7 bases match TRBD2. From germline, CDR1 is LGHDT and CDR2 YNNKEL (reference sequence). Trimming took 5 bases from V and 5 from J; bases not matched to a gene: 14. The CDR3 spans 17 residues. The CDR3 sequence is CASSTLGGGRGTGELFF. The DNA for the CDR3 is TGTGCCAGCAGCACCCTTGGGGGGGGAAGGGGAACCGGGGAGCTGTTTTTT.

CDR3 in DNA: TGTGCCAGCAGCGAGTTTAGGGGGACAGGTTTTGAAGCTTTCTTT. It translates to CASSEFRGTGFEAFF. The rearrangement joins TRBV11-2 to TRBJ1-1; 8 bases fit TRBD1. J lost 7 bases, V lost 5 bases, and 12 bases had no gene match. The CDR3 is made up of 15 amino acids. Germline-derived CDR1 and CDR2 are SGHAT and FQNNGV.

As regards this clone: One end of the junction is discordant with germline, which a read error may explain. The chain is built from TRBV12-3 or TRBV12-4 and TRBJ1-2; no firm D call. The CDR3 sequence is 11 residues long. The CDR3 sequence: CASSLDYGYTF. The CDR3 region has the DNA TGTGCCAGCAGTTTGGACTATGGTTACACCTTC.

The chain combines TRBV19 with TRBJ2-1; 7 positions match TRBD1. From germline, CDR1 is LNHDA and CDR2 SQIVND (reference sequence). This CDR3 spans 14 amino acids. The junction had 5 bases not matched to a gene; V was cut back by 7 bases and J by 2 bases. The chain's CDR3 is CASTPDRTYNEQFF. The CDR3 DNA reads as TGTGCCAGTACCCCGGACAGGACCTACAATGAGCAGTTCTTC.

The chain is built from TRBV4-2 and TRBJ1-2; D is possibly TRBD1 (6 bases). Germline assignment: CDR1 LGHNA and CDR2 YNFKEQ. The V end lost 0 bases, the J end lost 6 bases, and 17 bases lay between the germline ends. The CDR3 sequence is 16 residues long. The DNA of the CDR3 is TGTGCCAGCAGCCAAGATCGGGCAGGGGCAAGCGATGGCTACACCTTC. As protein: CASSQDRAGASDGYTF.

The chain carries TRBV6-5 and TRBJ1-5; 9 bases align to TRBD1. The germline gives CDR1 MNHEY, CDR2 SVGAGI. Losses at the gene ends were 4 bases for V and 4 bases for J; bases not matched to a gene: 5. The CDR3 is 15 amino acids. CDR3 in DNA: TGTGCCAGCAGTTCGACAGGGGGAAGTAATCAGCCCCAGCATTTT. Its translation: CASSSTGGSNQPQHF.

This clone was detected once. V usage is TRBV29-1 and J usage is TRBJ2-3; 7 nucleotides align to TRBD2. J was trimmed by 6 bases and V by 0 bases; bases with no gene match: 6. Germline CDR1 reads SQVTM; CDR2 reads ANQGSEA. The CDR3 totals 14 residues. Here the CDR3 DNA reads TGCAGCGTTGAAGAGACAGCGCGGGGGGATACGCAGTATTTT. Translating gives CSVEETARGDTQYF.

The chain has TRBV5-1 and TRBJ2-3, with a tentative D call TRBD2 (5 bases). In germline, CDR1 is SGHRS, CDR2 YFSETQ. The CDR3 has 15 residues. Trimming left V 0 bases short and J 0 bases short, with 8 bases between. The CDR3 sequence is CASSLDRGSTDTQYF. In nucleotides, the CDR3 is TGCGCCAGCAGCTTGGACCGGGGTAGCACAGATACGCAGTATTTT.

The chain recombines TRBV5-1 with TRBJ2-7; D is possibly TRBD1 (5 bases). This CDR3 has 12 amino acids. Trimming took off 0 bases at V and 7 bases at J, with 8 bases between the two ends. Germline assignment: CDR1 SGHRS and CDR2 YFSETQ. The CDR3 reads CASSLVGREQYF. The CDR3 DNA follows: TGCGCCAGCAGCTTGGTGGGGCGTGAGCAGTACTTC.